This record covers a single T cell receptor (beta chain). What it recognizes is unknown. This entry belongs to a study of cytomegalovirus exposure and HLA in healthy donors. Study-wide findings and caveats: A later analysis associated some 16,000 TCR beta sequences with HLA alleles at a 0.05 false discovery rate.

Germline loops: CDR1 LNHNV, CDR2 YYDKDF (reference sequence). CDR3 length: 14 residues. V trimming: 5 bases; J trimming: 5 bases; junction bases outside the gene matches: 6. Amplification used 60 Vbeta primers and 13 Jbeta primers. Clones were sequenced by immunoSEQ multiplex PCR, and TCRdb holds only the in-frame ones, with some missing. The sample yields under 150,000 clones, roughly 83% seen once. Every donor was a healthy person donating bone marrow. Sequencing was performed on PBMCs. The clonotype originates from a man aged 35-49 years in good health and CMV-seropositive. The gene calls are TRBV15 and TRBJ2-1; 7 nucleotides line up with TRBD1. The CDR3 coding sequence is TGTGCCACCAGCGACGACGGGACAGACAATGAGCAGTTCTTC. Amino acids: CATSDDGTDNEQFF.